The 22 T cell receptor beta chains reported below all come from one sample, sequenced in a study of blood T cells in healthy people across ages. PCR was performed a second time for about 7 to 12 cycles using a sample-barcoded 5' primer and a J-beta primer mix. TCRdb passed the 5' RACE reads through MiXCR, listing each CDR3 protein once. The sample contains 590,000 or so distinct CDR3 sequences, about 30% of which appear only once. Specimen: blood. The receptor set was obtained from a woman older than 75 in good health.

The V and J genes are TRBV7-2 and TRBJ1-1; D is unresolved. From germline, CDR1 is SGHTA and CDR2 FQGNSA. This CDR3 comprises 14 residues. V gave up 5 bases and J gave up 0 bases, with 10 bases separating them. The CDR3 region has the DNA TGTGCCAGCAGCGGGATGGGTATGAACACTGAAGCTTTCTTT. Translation gives CASSGMGMNTEAFF. The entire variable domain, with the rest obtained from reference TRBV7-2 and TRBJ1-1, is as follows: GAGVSQSPSNKVTEKGKDVELRCDPISGHTALYWYRQSLGQGLEFLIYFQGNSAPDKSGLPSDRFSAERTGGSVSTLTIQRTQQEDSAVYLCASSGMGMNTEAFFGQGTRLTVV.

The chain carries TRBV30 and TRBJ1-6; D perhaps matches TRBD1 (6 bases). Trimming took off 0 bases at V and 10 bases at J, with 10 bases between the two ends. The CDR3 covers 13 residues. Looked up from germline, CDR1 is GTSNPN and CDR2 is SVGIG (reference sequence). The DNA of the CDR3 is TGTGCCTGGAGTGTAGGGGGTACCTCACCCCTCCACTTT. It encodes CAWSVGGTSPLHF.

The chain carries TRBV9 and TRBJ1-4; 8 bases agree with TRBD1. The junction had 2 bases not matched to a gene; V was cut back by 0 bases and J by 4 bases. Germline CDR1 is SGDLS and CDR2 is YYNGEE. The CDR3 has 15 amino acids. CDR3 DNA: TGTGCCAGCAGCGTAGGACAGGGGAATAATGAAAAACTGTTTTTT. Protein sequence: CASSVGQGNNEKLFF.

In regard to this clonotype: Being one base from a much bigger clone, this may be a read error. J is TRBJ1-4 and V is TRBV5-1; D gene unclear. The germline V gene encodes CDR1 SGHRS and CDR2 YFSETQ. The CDR3 consists of 14 residues. DNA for the CDR3: TGCGCCAGCAGCCCAGATTCAACTAATGAAGAACTGTTTTTT. It yields the protein CASSPDSTNEELFF.

Worth noting for this clonotype: A read error is possible here, since a much larger clone lies one base away. The conserved closing phenylalanine or tryptophan is absent in this CDR3, likely reflecting a read error. This chain links TRBV5-1 with TRBJ2-7; TRBD1 aligns across 7 bases. The CDR3 loop spans 14 amino acids. The trim removed 0 bases at V and 3 bases at J, leaving 3 bases unmatched. Germline lookup yields CDR1 SGHRS and CDR2 YFSETQ. The CDR3 reads CASSLATGIYEQYI. CDR3 nucleotide sequence: TGCGCCAGCAGCTTGGCGACAGGGATCTACGAGCAGTACATC.

The chain uses TRBV21-1 and TRBJ1-1; TRBD1, the table's D call, was not compared with the DNA. TRBV21-1 is designated a pseudogene. The CDR3 has 19 residues. As DNA, the CDR3 is TGTGCCAGCAGCAGAGGGGAGGGGCGAACCCTGACCATGAACACTGAAGCTTTCTTT. Protein product: CASSRGEGRTLTMNTEAFF.

This clonotype was counted many times. The gene calls are TRBV7-3 and TRBJ2-5, with D possibly being TRBD1 (5 bases). V lost 0 bases and J 2 bases, leaving 10 bases between the germline ends. Germline V gives CDR1 SGHTA, CDR2 FQGTGA. This CDR3 has 15 residues. CDR3 nucleotides: TGTGCCAGCAGCTTAACTGGGGCCCCTCAAGAGACCCAGTACTTC. This translates into CASSLTGAPQETQYF.

The V call is TRBV12-3 or TRBV12-4, the J call TRBJ2-5; 12 bases are a match to TRBD2. The CDR3 loop spans 17 amino acids. J lost 3 bases, V lost 6 bases, and 11 bases had no gene match. The CDR3 DNA sequence: TGTGCCAGCAGCCAACTCCTTGGACTAGCGGGGAAAGAGACCCAGTACTTC. This sequence encodes CASSQLLGLAGKETQYF.

The chain is built from TRBV19 and TRBJ2-1, with 12 bases that match TRBD2. V dropped 7 bases and J dropped 0; count of bases not matched to a gene: 1. Germline CDR1 is LNHDA and CDR2 is SQIVND (reference sequence). There are 15 residues in the CDR3. The CDR3 sequence is CASKTSGGSYNEQFF. CDR3 coding DNA: TGTGCCAGTAAGACTAGCGGGGGCTCCTACAATGAGCAGTTCTTC.

This clonotype was recorded at least ten times. The J gene is TRBJ2-7, the V gene TRBV20-1; perhaps TRBD1 as D (6 bases). In germline, CDR1 is DFQATT, CDR2 SNEGSKA (reference sequence). This CDR3 spans 12 amino acids. V lost 2 bases to trimming and J lost 3 bases, with 8 bases between them. For the CDR3, the DNA is TGCAGTGCTAGATCGGACAGCTACGAGCAGTACTTC. The encoded protein is CSARSDSYEQYF.

This clonotype appeared many times. The chain couples TRBV6-6 to TRBJ1-2; D is unresolved. Germline values: CDR1 MNHNY, CDR2 SVGAGI (reference sequence). Trimming cost V 3 bases and J 8 bases, with 10 bases left between them. The CDR3 has 12 amino acids. The CDR3 DNA reads TGTGCCAGCAGTTATAGTTCGGGGGGCTACACCTTC. This translates into CASSYSSGGYTF.

This clonotype was detected only a few times. The V and J genes are TRBV7-8 and TRBJ2-5; D remains unclear. This CDR3 spans 15 amino acids. Germline CDR1 reads SGHVS; CDR2 reads FQNEAQ. Trimming shortened V by 2 bases and J by 11 bases, and 21 bases separated the two germline ends. CDR3 region: CASSLFSQKSNEQYF. In nucleotides, the CDR3 is TGTGCCAGCAGCTTATTCTCGCAAAAAAGCAATGAGCAGTACTTC.

The chain links TRBV15 to TRBJ2-5; no clear D. The germline V gene has CDR1 LNHNV and CDR2 YYDKDF (reference sequence). This CDR3 comprises 13 residues. Trimming cost V 1 base and J 6 bases, with 9 bases left between them. CDR3: CATSRVGEKTQYF. CDR3 bases: TGTGCCACCAGCAGAGTCGGTGAGAAGACCCAGTACTTC.

To note about this clonotype: This could be a read error, since a much larger clone is one nucleotide away. The chain recombines TRBV7-2 with TRBJ2-7; no clear D gene. The CDR3 totals 11 residues. V lost 5 bases, J lost 5 bases, and 7 bases lay in between. CDR1 is SGHTA and CDR2 is FQGNSA in the germline V gene. The CDR3 nucleotides read TGTGCCAGCAGCATTGGGAACGAGCAGTACTTC. Translated: CASSIGNEQYF. Full variable domain (remainder filled in from reference TRBV7-2 and TRBJ2-7): GAGVSQSPSNKVTEKGKDVELRCDPISGHTALYWYRQSLGQGLEFLIYFQGNSAPDKSGLPSDRFSAERTGGSVSTLTIQRTQQEDSAVYLCASSIGNEQYFGPGTRLTVT.

Points on this clonotype: A much larger clone lies one base from this, so it may be a read error. The rearrangement joins TRBV20-1 to TRBJ2-3; 7 bases align to TRBD2. The germline CDR1 and CDR2 sequences are DFQATT and SNEGSKA (reference sequence). The CDR3 contains 12 residues. CDR3 nucleotides: TGCAGGGCTAGAGATTCGGGGGGTACGCAGTATTTT. It codes for CRARDSGGTQYF.

This sequence joins TRBV4-1 and TRBJ1-4, with 7 nucleotides matching TRBD1. The CDR3 is made up of 16 amino acids. The V gene's germline CDR1 is MGHRA and CDR2 YSYEKL. Germline trimming cut 1 base from V and 7 bases from J; bases unmatched to any gene: 9. DNA for the CDR3: TGCGCCAGCAGCCAAGTTGGAGGGAGGGGGCCTGAAAAACTGTTTTTT. Translated: CASSQVGGRGPEKLFF.

This clonotype was seen more than once but under ten times. The rearrangement uses TRBV28 and TRBJ1-2; D is possibly TRBD1 (5 bases). V was trimmed by 11 bases and J by 0 bases, leaving 19 bases between them. CDR3 length: 15 residues. The germline CDR1 and CDR2 sequences are MDHEN and SYDVKM. DNA of the CDR3: TGTGCCTGCATGACAGTTACCGAATCTAACTATGGCTACACCTTC. Translation gives CACMTVTESNYGYTF.

This clonotype has a count of ten or more. The gene calls are TRBV5-1 and TRBJ2-5; weak D call: TRBD1 (6 bases). This CDR3 contains 14 residues. Trimming left V 4 bases short and J 11 bases short, with 21 bases between. CDR1 and CDR2 from the germline V gene are SGHRS and YFSETQ. CDR3 nucleotide sequence: TGCGCCAGCAGCCCGACGTGGACTTCGCAGGGGCAGTACTTC. Translated: CASSPTWTSQGQYF.

This rearrangement joins TRBV20-1 to TRBJ2-7, with D tentatively TRBD1 or TRBD2 (5 bases each). Matching the DNA end better, TRBJ2-5 makes the J call doubtful. CDR3 size: 12 residues. CDR1 and CDR2 (germline): DFQATT, SNEGSKA (reference sequence). CDR3 sequence (DNA): TGCAGGGCGCCCGGGACGAAAGAGACCCAGTACTTC. Residues: CRAPGTKETQYF.

This clonotype has at least ten counts. This sequence joins TRBV14 and TRBJ2-7, with a possible D match to TRBD1 (5 bases). CDR3 length: 16 residues. V lost 1 base to trimming and J lost 4 bases, with 17 bases between them. CDR1 SGHDN and CDR2 FVKESK come from the germline V gene. CDR3 nucleotide sequence: TGTGCCAGCAGCCAAGCGGGCAGGGAATTTTATTACGAGCAGTACTTC. Translated: CASSQAGREFYYEQYF.

This clonotype showed up many times. The chain uses TRBV5-6 and TRBJ2-5; 9 bases match TRBD1. The V gene end was trimmed by 5 bases and the J gene end by 3 bases; junction bases not matched to a gene: 8. This CDR3 region has 15 residues. Germline V lookup: CDR1 SGHDT, CDR2 YYEEEE. DNA for the CDR3: TGTGCCAGCAGTTTCAAAAGGACAGGGGAAGAGACCCAGTACTTC. Encoded protein: CASSFKRTGEETQYF.

The rearrangement joins TRBV7-6 to TRBJ1-6; possible D gene TRBD1, 5 bases. Germline V gene data show CDR1 as SGHVS and CDR2 as FNYEAQ. CDR3 length: 20 amino acids. V was cut by 6 bases and J by 7 bases, with 31 bases left in between. The CDR3 DNA reads TGTGCCAGCAGTCAACAGGCGCCATACCGGGACCGTCCTTCAAATTCACCCCTCCACTTT. It encodes CASSQQAPYRDRPSNSPLHF.